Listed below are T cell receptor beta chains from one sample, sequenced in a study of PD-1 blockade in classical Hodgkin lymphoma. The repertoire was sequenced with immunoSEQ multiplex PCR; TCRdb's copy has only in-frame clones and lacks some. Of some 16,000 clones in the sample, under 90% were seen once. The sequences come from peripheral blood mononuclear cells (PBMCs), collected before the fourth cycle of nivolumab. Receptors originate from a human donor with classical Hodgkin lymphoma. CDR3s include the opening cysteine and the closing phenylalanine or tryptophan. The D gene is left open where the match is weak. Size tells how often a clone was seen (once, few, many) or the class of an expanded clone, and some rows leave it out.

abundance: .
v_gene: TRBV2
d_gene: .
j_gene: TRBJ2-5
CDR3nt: TGTGCCAGCAGCGAAGGACGGTACCAAGAGACCCAGTACTTC
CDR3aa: CASSEGRYQETQYF

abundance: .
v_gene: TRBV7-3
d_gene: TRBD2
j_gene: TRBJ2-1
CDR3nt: TGTGCCAGCAGCCGAACCTCTAGCGGGGCTTACAATGAGCAGTTCTTC
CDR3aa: CASSRTSSGAYNEQFF

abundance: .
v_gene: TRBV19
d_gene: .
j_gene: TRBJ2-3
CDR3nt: TGTGCCAGTAGTATGTGGGCAGAGACAGATACGCAGTATTTT
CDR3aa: CASSMWAETDTQYF

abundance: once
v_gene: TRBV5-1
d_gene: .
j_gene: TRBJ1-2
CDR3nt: TGCGCCAGCAGCGGGGCCTCCGGGGGCTACACCTTC
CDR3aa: CASSGASGGYTF

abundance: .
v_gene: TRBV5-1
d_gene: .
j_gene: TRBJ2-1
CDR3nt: TGCGCCAGCACCCCGAGTCGGGGCGGCAATGAGCAGTTCTTC
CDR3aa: CASTPSRGGNEQFF

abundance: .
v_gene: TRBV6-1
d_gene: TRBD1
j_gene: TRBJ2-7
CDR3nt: TGTGCCAGCAGTGACATACACGGGGACAGCTCCTACGAGCAGTACTTC
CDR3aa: CASSDIHGDSSYEQYF

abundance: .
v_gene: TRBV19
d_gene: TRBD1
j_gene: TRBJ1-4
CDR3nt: TGTGCCAGTAGTACCCAGGGGGCAACTAATGAAAAACTGTTTTTT
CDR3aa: CASSTQGATNEKLFF

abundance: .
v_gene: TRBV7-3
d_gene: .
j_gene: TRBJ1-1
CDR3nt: TGTGCCAGCAGCCCCAACGGGCGGTCAAACACTGAAGCTTTCTTT
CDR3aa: CASSPNGRSNTEAFF

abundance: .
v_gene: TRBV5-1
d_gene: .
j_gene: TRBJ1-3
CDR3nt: TGCGCCAGCAGCCCGCCGGGAAACACCATATATTTT
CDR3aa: CASSPPGNTIYF

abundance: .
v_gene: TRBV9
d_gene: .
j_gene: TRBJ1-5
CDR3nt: TGTGCCAGCAGCTTTGGTCGGGGACTGGATCAGCCCCAGCATTTT
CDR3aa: CASSFGRGLDQPQHF

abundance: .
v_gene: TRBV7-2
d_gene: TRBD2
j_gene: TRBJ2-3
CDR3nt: TGTGCCAGCAGCGTAACCCACGGGGGGTGGCCAGATACGCAGTATTTT
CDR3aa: CASSVTHGGWPDTQYF

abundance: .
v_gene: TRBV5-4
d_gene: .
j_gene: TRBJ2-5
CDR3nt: TGTGCCAGCAGCTTGGTCTCATGTTTGGAGACCCAGTACTTC
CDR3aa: CASSLVSCLETQYF